The rows below give T cell receptor beta chains drawn from one sample of a study of beta chain features in type 1 diabetes. Method: immunoSEQ multiplex PCR; TCRdb's copy keeps in-frame clones and lacks some. This table holds 250,000 to 350,000 clones, about 15% found once. Material: naive CD4+ T cells from blood. The receptors were gathered from a man between 18 and 29 years old with type 1 diabetes. The conserved cysteine and the conserved F or W are not part of the CDR3 here. D genes are given only for firm matches.

ASSIEGLAGGELF,TRBV19,TRBD2,TRBJ2-2
ATSRSGLKNYLARGYNEQF,TRBV15,TRBD2,TRBJ2-1
ASSQIQGYEQY,TRBV4-3,.,TRBJ2-7
ASREGTSGGSYNEQF,TRBV5-5,TRBD2,TRBJ2-1
ASSLAGGAYNEQF,TRBV11-3,TRBD2,TRBJ2-1
ASRTSGGGYYNEQF,TRBV28,TRBD2,TRBJ2-1
ASSSPGQALNQPQH,TRBV28,TRBD1,TRBJ1-5
AWSGQGTGELF,TRBV30,TRBD1,TRBJ2-2
ASSINHRTWAPAKNIQY,TRBV11-2,.,TRBJ2-4
ASSSWGQGEQY,TRBV7-9,.,TRBJ2-7
ASSLGGGGETQY,TRBV5-6,.,TRBJ2-5
ASSSPDRDEQY,TRBV28,TRBD1,TRBJ2-7
AWGTGGGYNEQF,TRBV30,TRBD2,TRBJ2-1
ASSTGTEQY,TRBV18,.,TRBJ2-7
ASRLMRGTGELF,TRBV11-2,.,TRBJ2-2
ASSPSGSSSYNEQF,TRBV7-9,TRBD2,TRBJ2-1
ASSWGQGNRYT,TRBV7-8,TRBD1,TRBJ1-2
ASSNRDRGDGYT,TRBV18,TRBD1,TRBJ1-2
AWSVLGGGDNQPQH,TRBV30,.,TRBJ1-5
ASSPGTGKF,TRBV18,TRBD1,TRBJ2-1
ASSPDVPGQGPYEQY,TRBV23-1,TRBD1,TRBJ2-7
ASSQETSEETQY,TRBV14,TRBD2,TRBJ2-5
ASSQAGYTYNEQF,TRBV4-2,.,TRBJ2-1
ASSDSTGGPLYEQY,TRBV25-1,TRBD1,TRBJ2-7
ASTSSGRTSYEQY,TRBV19,TRBD2,TRBJ2-7
ASGGRDWNEQF,TRBV11-2,TRBD2,TRBJ2-1
ASSFDRASYNEQF,TRBV11-2,TRBD1,TRBJ2-1
ASSQEVHAGTEAF,TRBV4-2,.,TRBJ1-1
ASSPRQGYEQY,TRBV6-5,TRBD1,TRBJ2-7
ASSQDRLAFEQF,TRBV4-1,TRBD2,TRBJ2-1
SVAGTQGRNQETQY,TRBV29-1,.,TRBJ2-5
ASTWGEETQY,TRBV5-6,.,TRBJ2-5
ASRKPGKNIQY,TRBV7-2,.,TRBJ2-4
ASSSPNEKLF,TRBV28,.,TRBJ1-4
ASSVAGSGSRNEQF,TRBV9,TRBD2,TRBJ2-1
AIKDSVSYEQY,TRBV10-3,.,TRBJ2-7
ASSRDISYNEQF,TRBV6-4,.,TRBJ2-1
ASSPGTGPDTQY,TRBV5-1,TRBD1,TRBJ2-3
ASSPAGAGVSDTQY,TRBV5-6,.,TRBJ2-3
ASSVARRSTDTQY,TRBV9,.,TRBJ2-3
ASSYGEGLRDIQY,TRBV7-6,.,TRBJ2-4
ASSQAPTGTSEKLF,TRBV4-3,TRBD1,TRBJ1-4
ASSPGTANNEQF,TRBV9,TRBD1,TRBJ2-1
ASSKRTGEGNTEAF,TRBV23-1,TRBD1,TRBJ1-1
ASSLGDSPYEQY,TRBV5-1,TRBD1,TRBJ2-7
ASSGASDQNTEAF,TRBV19,.,TRBJ1-1
ASSSTPGKWSPLH,TRBV13,.,TRBJ1-6
ASSWGGSYEQY,TRBV5-1,TRBD2,TRBJ2-7
ASSQGVRTDYHSYEQY,TRBV14,.,TRBJ2-7
ASSTLAGAYEQY,TRBV4-3,TRBD2,TRBJ2-7
ASRLERARHGEQF,TRBV7-2,.,TRBJ2-1
ASSQGQLVSDTQY,TRBV4-1,.,TRBJ2-3
ASSPLTRDRGDYT,TRBV18,TRBD1,TRBJ1-2
ASSIRTAGYT,TRBV19,.,TRBJ1-2
ASSARDSPGELF,TRBV18,.,TRBJ2-2